This T cell receptor beta chain was profiled in a study of cytomegalovirus exposure and HLA in healthy donors. The PCR employed 60 Vbeta primers together with 13 Jbeta primers. Assay: immunoSEQ multiplex PCR; the TCRdb copy retains only in-frame clones and omits some. The table includes 100,000 to 150,000 clones, 65% to 80% detected once. CDR1 is MDHEN, CDR2 SYDVKM, per germline. The CDR3 covers 15 residues. The ends were cut back, 3 bases at V and 0 bases at J, with 9 bases in the middle. The specimen sequenced was PBMCs. The sequence was obtained from a human donor in good health. The chain links TRBV28 to TRBJ1-3; D uncertain. CDR3 bases: TGTGCCAGCAGTTTTACACAATACTCTGGAAACACCATATATTTT. Its protein is CASSFTQYSGNTIYF.